These T cell receptor beta chains were read from a single sample in a study of OX40 agonist ivuxolimab in advanced cancers. Measured with immunoSEQ multiplex PCR; TCRdb has only the in-frame clones, and not every one. The sample lists around 16,000 clones, 86% occurring once. The sample in question was CD4+ or CD8+ T cells sorted from blood, obtained in a trial of the OX40 agonist ivuxolimab. These receptors were taken from an adult with an advanced solid tumor such as melanoma, head and neck, liver or kidney cancer. CDR3s include the opening cysteine and the closing phenylalanine or tryptophan. The D gene is left open where the match is weak. Clone size is shown for a subset of rows, as once, few, many or a class of expanded clone.

clone size | J gene | D gene | V gene | CDR3 DNA | CDR3 protein
NA | TRBJ2-4 | TRBD1 | TRBV27 | TGTGCCAGCAGTTTATCTGGGGACAGGGCCAAAAACATTCAGTACTTC | CASSLSGDRAKNIQYF
NA | TRBJ2-1 | TRBD2 | TRBV4-2 | TGTGCCAGCAGCCAAGATTCTAGCGGTATGAATGAGCAGTTCTTC | CASSQDSSGMNEQFF
NA | TRBJ2-7 | TRBD2 | TRBV5-1 | TGCGCCAGCAGCTTGGCAACAACGACATGGGAGGGAGTATCCTACGAGCAGTACTTC | CASSLATTTWEGVSYEQYF
once | TRBJ2-5 | NA | TRBV4-3 | TGCGCCAGCAGCCAAGGATGGTCCGAAGAGACCCAGTACTTC | CASSQGWSEETQYF
NA | TRBJ2-3 | TRBD2 | TRBV7-2 | TGTGCCAGCAGCCTACGGACTGGCGGGAGAGTCACAGATACGCAGTATTTT | CASSLRTGGRVTDTQYF
NA | TRBJ2-7 | NA | TRBV2 | TGTGCCAGCAGTGTGTGGGGCAGCGGGCAGTACTTC | CASSVWGSGQYF
NA | TRBJ1-2 | NA | TRBV6-1 | TGTGCCAGCAGTTTCCTTGGACTGGGCTATGGCTACACCTTC | CASSFLGLGYGYTF
NA | TRBJ2-2 | NA | TRBV7-9 | TGTGCCAGCAGCCTGAGTCCCGGGGAGCTGTTTTTT | CASSLSPGELFF
NA | TRBJ2-7 | NA | TRBV7-2 | TGTGCCAGCAGCTTGATAGCAGCCGGCACCTTATCCTACGAGCAGTACTTC | CASSLIAAGTLSYEQYF
NA | TRBJ2-7 | NA | TRBV5-4 | TGTGCCAGCAGCTTGATGGGGAGCCACGAGCAGTACTTC | CASSLMGSHEQYF